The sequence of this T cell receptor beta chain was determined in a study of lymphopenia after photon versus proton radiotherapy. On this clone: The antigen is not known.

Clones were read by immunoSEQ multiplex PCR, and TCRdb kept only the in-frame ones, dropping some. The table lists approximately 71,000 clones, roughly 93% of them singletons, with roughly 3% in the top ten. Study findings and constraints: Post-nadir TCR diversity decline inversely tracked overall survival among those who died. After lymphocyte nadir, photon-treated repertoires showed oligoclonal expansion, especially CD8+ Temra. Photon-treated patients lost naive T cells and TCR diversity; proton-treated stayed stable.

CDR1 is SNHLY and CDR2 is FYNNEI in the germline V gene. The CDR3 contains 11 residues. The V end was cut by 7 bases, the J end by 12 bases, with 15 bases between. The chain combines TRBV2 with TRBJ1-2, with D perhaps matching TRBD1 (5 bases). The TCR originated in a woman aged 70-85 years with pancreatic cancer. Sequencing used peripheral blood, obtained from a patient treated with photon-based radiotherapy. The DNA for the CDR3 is TGTGCCAGCAATGGGGACCGGGAGCACACCTTC. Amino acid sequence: CASNGDREHTF.